Following are 9 T cell receptor beta chains from one sample sequenced in a study of cytomegalovirus exposure and HLA in healthy donors. The PCR had 60 Vbeta and 13 Jbeta primers. Assay used: immunoSEQ multiplex PCR; TCRdb lists only in-frame clones, some missing. The sample lists roughly 120,000 clones, around 61% seen once, with roughly 2% in the top ten. Sequencing was performed on PBMCs. The receptors stem from a woman aged 30 to 39 in good health and CMV-seronegative.

This clone was seen a handful of times. The CDR3 reads CASSLTLTVSYEQYF. CDR3 DNA: TGTGCCAGCAGCCTGACGCTGACAGTCTCCTACGAGCAGTACTTC. V gene TRBV7-8 combines with J gene TRBJ2-7, with TRBD1 as a possible D gene (5 bases). Trimming left V 5 bases short and J 0 bases short, with 14 bases between. From germline, CDR1 is SGHVS and CDR2 FQNEAQ. The CDR3 extends over 15 amino acids.

This clone was picked up a small number of times. The genes are TRBV11-2 and TRBJ1-5; no clear D. This CDR3 contains 15 residues. The germline CDR1 and CDR2 sequences are SGHAT and FQNNGV. V was shortened by 5 bases and J by 6 bases, with 17 bases between the two germline ends. The CDR3 nucleotides read TGTGCCAGCAGCCCTGGGTCGGGAGGGAGTCAGCCCCAGCATTTT. It translates to CASSPGSGGSQPQHF.

This rearrangement joins TRBV18 to TRBJ2-5, with 14 bases fitting TRBD2. There are 16 residues in the CDR3. V dropped 6 bases and J dropped 2; count of bases not matched to a gene: 5. The germline gives CDR1 KGHSH, CDR2 LQKENI. CDR3 nucleotides: TGTGCCAGCTCCCGGACTAGCGGGAGGAGGCAAGAGACCCAGTACTTC. Its translation is CASSRTSGRRQETQYF.

The chain links TRBV6-5 to TRBJ2-2; D is perhaps TRBD2 (5 bases). With 0 bases removed from V and 2 bases from J, the gap between germline ends came to 10 bases. The CDR3 spans 16 residues. In germline, CDR1 is MNHEY, CDR2 SVGAGI. CDR3 DNA: TGTGCCAGCAGTTACTCGATGGGGAGCAACACCGGGGAGCTGTTTTTT. The encoded protein is CASSYSMGSNTGELFF.

V gene TRBV2 combines with J gene TRBJ2-5; TRBD2 agrees at 9 bases. This CDR3 comprises 15 residues. After removal of 5 bases from V and 1 base from J, the junction contained 5 bases not matched to a gene. Germline values: CDR1 SNHLY, CDR2 FYNNEI. The CDR3 region is CASSWSGRPQETQYF. The CDR3 DNA follows: TGTGCCAGCAGTTGGAGCGGGAGGCCCCAAGAGACCCAGTACTTC.

The J gene is TRBJ2-1, the V gene TRBV27; no clear D gene. CDR1 and CDR2 from the germline V gene are MNHEY and SMNVEV (reference sequence). CDR3 length: 15 amino acids. V was trimmed by 4 bases and J by 0 bases, leaving 10 bases between them. The CDR3, as DNA: TGTGCCAGCAGTTCTAGACTCAGCTCCTACAATGAGCAGTTCTTC. Encoded protein: CASSSRLSSYNEQFF.

This clone appeared a few times. The chain uses TRBV18 and TRBJ1-4; 7 bases map to TRBD1. This CDR3 spans 14 amino acids. V shed 3 bases and J 7 bases; nucleotides not matched to a gene: 5. The V gene's germline CDR1 is KGHSH and CDR2 LQKENI. CDR3 in DNA: TGTGCCAGCTCACCCCCAGGGGGTGGTGAAAAACTGTTTTTT. It translates to CASSPPGGGEKLFF.

The chain is built from TRBV28 and TRBJ2-7; TRBD1 might be the D (5 bases). CDR3 size: 13 residues. Germline V gene lookup returns CDR1 MDHEN and CDR2 SYDVKM. Deletions cut 0 bases from V and 5 bases from J, with 8 bases between. The CDR3 sequence: CASSLWQGDEQYF. CDR3 DNA: TGTGCCAGCAGTTTATGGCAGGGTGACGAGCAGTACTTC.

This chain uses TRBV5-1 with TRBJ2-1; 8 bases map to TRBD2. This CDR3 is 16 amino acids long. J gave up 7 bases and V 5 bases, and 14 bases lay outside the gene matches. Per germline, CDR1 SGHRS and CDR2 YFSETQ. The CDR3 is CASRTLPGGPGNEQFF. The CDR3 nucleotides are TGCGCCAGCAGAACTTTACCGGGAGGGCCAGGGAATGAGCAGTTCTTC.